This TCR beta chain stems from a study of cytomegalovirus exposure and HLA in healthy donors. Study outcomes and limitations: Reports indicate that TCR beta sequences accurately predicted the HLA-A and HLA-B alleles of most subjects. Rare TCR sequences dominated, though some public TCRs recurred in many donors.

Trimming cost V 4 bases and J 5 bases, with 7 bases left between them. CDR3 size: 12 residues. In germline, CDR1 is SGDLS, CDR2 YYNGEE. Concerning this clone itself: Its cognate antigen is unknown.

PCR was performed using 60 Vbeta and 13 Jbeta primers. The repertoire was sequenced with immunoSEQ multiplex PCR; TCRdb's copy has only in-frame clones and lacks some. The top ten hold roughly 9.2% of the sample, which has about 89,000 clones, more than 75% seen once. The rearrangement joins TRBV9 to TRBJ2-1; D is undetermined. The sample consisted of PBMCs. This clonotype was sampled from a man aged 25 to 40 in good health and CMV-seropositive. The CDR3 loop is CASSPTDNEQFF. In DNA, the CDR3 is TGTGCCAGCAGCCCCACGGACAATGAGCAGTTCTTC.